Below are 19 T cell receptor beta chains sequenced from a single sample in a study of identical twins. TCRdb reprocessed the 5' RACE reads via MiXCR and lists one record per CDR3 protein. Here the sample spans fewer than 500,000 distinct CDR3 sequences, roughly 13% being singletons. These records were also assigned to another study, of yellow fever vaccine responses in identical twins.

Specimen: CD4+ T cells sorted from blood. The origin of the receptors is a woman aged 18-29 years in good health.

This chain connects TRBV20-1 to TRBJ2-2, with D maybe TRBD1 (5 bases). This CDR3 has 15 residues. V lost 5 bases and J lost 5, with 18 bases in between. The germline V gene encodes CDR1 DFQATT and CDR2 SNEGSKA (reference sequence). CDR3 DNA: TGCAGTGCTCCCTCCTCGCAGGGTCGGACCGGGGAGCTGTTTTTT. This sequence encodes CSAPSSQGRTGELFF.

The gene calls are TRBV7-2 and TRBJ2-1, with 7 bases lining up with TRBD2. From germline, CDR1 is SGHTA and CDR2 FQGNSA. The CDR3 extends over 16 amino acids. V shed 3 bases, J shed 0 bases, and the junction held 5 bases outside the gene matches. Written as DNA, the CDR3 is TGTGCCAGCAGCTTTAAAGCGGGGAGCTCCTACAATGAGCAGTTCTTC. Translated, it gives CASSFKAGSSYNEQFF.

In its sample, this clonotype was seen many times. V gene TRBV4-2 combines with J gene TRBJ2-1, with a possible D match to TRBD1 (6 bases). CDR1 is LGHNA, CDR2 YNFKEQ, per germline. The CDR3 extends over 18 amino acids. The ends were cut back, 8 bases at V and 3 bases at J, with 26 bases in the middle. CDR3 sequence: CASAQEQGQTPSYNEQFF. The CDR3 region has the DNA TGTGCCAGCGCTCAAGAACAGGGCCAAACTCCCAGCTACAATGAGCAGTTCTTC.

This clonotype was observed at least ten times. The rearrangement uses TRBV4-1 and TRBJ2-5, with TRBD1 matching over 7 bases. Germline V gives CDR1 MGHRA, CDR2 YSYEKL. The junction had 6 bases not matched to a gene; V was cut back by 0 bases and J by 2 bases. The CDR3 totals 16 residues. CDR3 nucleotide sequence: TGCGCCAGCAGCCAAGATCGGACAGGACCACAAGAGACCCAGTACTTC. Translated: CASSQDRTGPQETQYF.

This clonotype was seen only a few times. The chain uses TRBV7-2 and TRBJ2-3; TRBD1 might be the D (6 bases). CDR1 is SGHTA, CDR2 FQGNSA, per germline. The CDR3 extends over 18 amino acids. Trimming pared 0 bases from V and 5 bases from J, leaving 21 bases between. This CDR3 is CASSLARWTETSQDTQYF. DNA for the CDR3: TGTGCCAGCAGCTTAGCGCGTTGGACAGAGACGTCACAAGATACGCAGTATTTT.

This clonotype was found a few times. V and J are TRBV20-1 and TRBJ1-1, with TRBD1 as a possible D gene (5 bases). The CDR3 runs 13 residues. Per the germline V gene, CDR1 is DFQATT and CDR2 is SNEGSKA (reference sequence). Trimming cost V 3 bases and J 1 base, with 9 bases left between them. The CDR3 protein is CSASRGQNTEAFF. The CDR3 nucleotides are TGCAGTGCTAGCAGAGGACAGAACACTGAAGCTTTCTTT.

This clonotype was recorded many times. V usage is TRBV4-3 and J usage is TRBJ2-3; D remains ambiguous. Germline V lookup: CDR1 LGHNA, CDR2 YSLEER. The ends were cut back, 1 base at V and 4 bases at J, with 9 bases in the middle. The CDR3 has 14 residues. CDR3 loop: CASSQVKIPDTQYF. CDR3 coding DNA: TGCGCCAGCAGCCAAGTGAAGATCCCAGATACGCAGTATTTT.

This clonotype was counted a few times. The chain links TRBV12-3 or TRBV12-4 to TRBJ2-1, with D possibly being TRBD2 (6 bases). V shed 5 bases and J shed 10 bases, with 18 bases lying between them. The CDR3 has 14 residues. CDR3 in DNA: TGTGCCAGCAGTAGGAGGGCTAGCGAGATAGAGCAGTTCTTC. Amino acids: CASSRRASEIEQFF.

The table lists this clonotype with many counts. The rearrangement joins TRBV12-3 or TRBV12-4 to TRBJ2-7, with no clear D. V was cut by 2 bases and J by 0 bases, with 5 bases left in between. The CDR3 is 13 residues long. The DNA of the CDR3 is TGTGCCAGCAGTTTATACGACTCCTACGAGCAGTACTTC. It translates to CASSLYDSYEQYF.

The gene calls are TRBV4-3 and TRBJ2-5; a possible D gene is TRBD1 (5 bases). CDR3 length: 16 residues. In germline, CDR1 is LGHNA, CDR2 YSLEER. V was trimmed by 0 bases and J by 4 bases, leaving 15 bases between them. CDR3 sequence reads: CASSQEARQPRETQYF. DNA of the CDR3: TGCGCCAGCAGCCAAGAAGCCCGACAGCCCCGAGAGACCCAGTACTTC.

There are a few counts of this clonotype. The chain couples TRBV2 to TRBJ1-5, with D unresolved. Germline CDR1 SNHLY, CDR2 FYNNEI. Trimming removed 1 base from V and 4 bases from J, with 5 bases in between. The CDR3 contains 13 residues. The CDR3: CASSEDINQPQHF. The CDR3 nucleotides are TGTGCCAGCAGTGAAGACATTAATCAGCCCCAGCATTTT.

This clonotype was found a few times. The rearrangement joins TRBV7-2 to TRBJ2-7; TRBD1 matches 12 bases. V gave up 2 bases and J gave up 2 bases; unmatched junction bases: 7. CDR3 length: 17 residues. The germline V gene has CDR1 SGHTA and CDR2 FQGNSA. The CDR3 protein is CASSLRDRGLGAYEQYF. In DNA, the CDR3 is TGTGCCAGCAGCTTAAGGGACAGGGGGCTCGGGGCCTACGAGCAGTACTTC.

This clonotype came up a few times. The chain is built from TRBV7-2 and TRBJ2-7; no reliable D call. Germline assignment: CDR1 SGHTA and CDR2 FQGNSA. The V end was cut by 1 base, the J end by 3 bases, with 10 bases between. This CDR3 contains 14 residues. CDR3 nucleotide sequence: TGTGCCAGCAGCTTAGTAGGAGTCAACTACGAGCAGTACTTC. This encodes CASSLVGVNYEQYF.

The J gene is TRBJ2-7, the V gene TRBV29-1; 13 nucleotides align to TRBD2. Germline-derived CDR1 and CDR2 are SQVTM and ANQGSEA. Germline trimming cut 6 bases from V and 3 bases from J; bases unmatched to any gene: 5. CDR3 length: 14 residues. The CDR3 DNA reads as TGCAGCGTGTTGGGACTAGCGGGAAACTACGAGCAGTACTTC. This codes for CSVLGLAGNYEQYF.

This clonotype was seen many times. The V gene is TRBV12-3 or TRBV12-4, the J gene TRBJ2-1; D gene uncertain. V was clipped by 5 bases and J by 4 bases, with 15 bases between them. The length of the CDR3 is 15 residues. CDR3 DNA sequence: TGTGCCAGCAGTACGAATCACGTTCGGTACAATGAGCAGTTCTTC. Its protein is CASSTNHVRYNEQFF.

The rearrangement links TRBV11-2 to TRBJ2-1, with TRBD2 identical over 7 bases. The V segment lost 5 bases and the J segment 2 bases; nucleotides outside the gene matches: 9. CDR1 SGHAT and CDR2 FQNNGV come from the germline V gene. The CDR3 spans 16 residues. The chain's CDR3 is CASSGLRGRPYNEQFF. CDR3 DNA: TGTGCCAGCAGCGGTTTGCGGGGGAGACCCTACAATGAGCAGTTCTTC.

This clonotype turned up a few times. The V call is TRBV7-9, the J call TRBJ1-6, with TRBD1 identical over 8 bases. V was pared by 5 bases and J by 6 bases, with 6 bases of the junction left unmatched. Germline-derived CDR1 and CDR2 are SEHNR and FQNEAQ (reference sequence). The CDR3 extends over 15 amino acids. In DNA, the CDR3 is TGTGCCAGCAGCCTTAGGACAGGGATTAATTCACCCCTCCACTTT. It encodes CASSLRTGINSPLHF.

The V gene is TRBV7-3, the J gene TRBJ2-6; D may match TRBD1 or TRBD2 (6 bases each). The V gene lost 5 bases and the J gene lost 3 bases, with 11 bases spanning the gap. Germline values: CDR1 SGHTA, CDR2 FQGTGA. CDR3 length: 15 amino acids. The CDR3 sequence: CASSAQGGGANVLTF. The CDR3 DNA is TGTGCCAGCAGCGCACAGGGAGGTGGGGCCAACGTCCTGACTTTC.

Comments on this clonotype: A clone one base away is much larger, so this may be a read error. The chain has TRBV4-2 and TRBJ1-2; D perhaps matches TRBD1 (6 bases). Deletions cut 5 bases from V and 2 bases from J, with 9 bases between. Germline CDR1 LGHNA, CDR2 YNFKEQ. CDR3 size: 13 residues. DNA for the CDR3: TGTGCCAGCAGCACTACAGGGAACTATGGCTACACCTTC. It yields the protein CASSTTGNYGYTF.